This T cell receptor beta chain derives from a study of blood T cells in healthy people across ages. Germline CDR1 LGHNA, CDR2 YSLEER. V was pared by 0 bases and J by 0 bases, with 6 bases of the junction left unmatched. The CDR3 covers 17 residues. It was approximately 10 milliliters of peripheral blood that were drawn from each donor. This clonotype was detected only a few times. A sample-barcoded 5' primer and a J-beta primer mix were used in a second PCR of roughly 7 to 11 cycles. Carrying 12 random nucleotides, a template-switch adaptor labeled each individual cDNA molecule. TCRdb passed the 5' RACE reads through MiXCR, listing each CDR3 protein once. The sample consists of roughly 560,000 distinct CDR3 sequences, approximately 25% of them appearing once. These sequences were also reported in another study, on T cells of mothers and their children.

The V and J genes are TRBV4-3 and TRBJ2-3, with 7 bases that match TRBD2. The origin of this receptor is a boy aged 5 to 17 in good health. Sequenced input: blood. CDR3 residues: CASSQDHPGLSTDTQYF. For the CDR3, the DNA is TGCGCCAGCAGCCAAGACCATCCGGGACTAAGCACAGATACGCAGTATTTT.